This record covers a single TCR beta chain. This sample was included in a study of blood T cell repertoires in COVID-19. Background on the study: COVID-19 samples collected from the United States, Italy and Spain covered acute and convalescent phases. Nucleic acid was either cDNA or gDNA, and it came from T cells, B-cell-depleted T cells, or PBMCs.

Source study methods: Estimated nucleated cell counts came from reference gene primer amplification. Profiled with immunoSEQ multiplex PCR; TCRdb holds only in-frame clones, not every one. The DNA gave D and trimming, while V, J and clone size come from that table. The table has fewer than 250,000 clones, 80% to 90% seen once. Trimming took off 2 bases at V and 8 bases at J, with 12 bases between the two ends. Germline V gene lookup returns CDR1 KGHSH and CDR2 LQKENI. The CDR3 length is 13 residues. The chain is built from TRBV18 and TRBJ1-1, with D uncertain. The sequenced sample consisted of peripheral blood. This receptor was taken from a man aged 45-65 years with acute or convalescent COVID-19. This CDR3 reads CASSPSQAAEAFF. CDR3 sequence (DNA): TGTGCCAGCTCACCATCCCAGGCTGCCGAAGCTTTCTTT.